Listed here are 11 T cell receptor beta chains from one sample, sequenced in a study of post-analysis software for immune sequencing data. The library was made from cDNA and included unique molecular identifiers. MiXCR was run by TCRdb on the PCR reads, yielding one entry per CDR3 protein. The sample yields under 200,000 distinct CDR3 sequences, under 40% seen once. This specimen was blood, taken after autologous hematopoietic stem cell transplantation. The receptors come from a girl aged 10 to 17 with multiple sclerosis.

This chain connects TRBV5-4 to TRBJ2-3, with D perhaps matching TRBD1 or TRBD2 (5 bases each). Trimming shortened V by 0 bases and J by 2 bases, and 10 bases separated the two germline ends. Germline CDR1 is SGHNT and CDR2 is YYREEE (reference sequence). The CDR3 is made up of 15 amino acids. CDR3 nucleotides: TGTGCCAGCAGCTTGGAAATTGGGACCACAGATACGCAGTATTTT. Its translation: CASSLEIGTTDTQYF. The variable domain in full, with the rest retrieved from reference TRBV5-4 and TRBJ2-3, is ETGVTQSPTHLIKTRGQQVTLRCSSQSGHNTVSWYQQALGQGPQFIFQYYREEENGRGNFPPRFSGLQFPNYSSELNVNALELDDSALYLCASSLEIGTTDTQYFGPGTRLTVL.

The chain couples TRBV5-1 to TRBJ1-2; no firm D call. Germline CDR1 SGHRS, CDR2 YFSETQ. V dropped 0 bases and J dropped 7 bases, with 7 bases sitting between them. The CDR3 covers 12 residues. The CDR3 coding sequence is TGCGCCAGCAGCTTGGAGTGGGGTGGCTACACCTTC. It codes for CASSLEWGGYTF.

This clonotype came up many times. CDR3 coding DNA: TGTGCCAGCAGTGCTACTAGCAGGGGGCAGTTCTTC. It is translated as CASSATSRGQFF. The chain joins TRBV25-1 to TRBJ2-1; D is perhaps TRBD1 or TRBD2 (6 bases each). The V end was cut by 4 bases, the J end by 12 bases, with 13 bases between. Looked up from germline, CDR1 is MGHDK and CDR2 is SYGVNS. The CDR3 loop spans 12 amino acids.

The chain uses TRBV25-1 and TRBJ2-7, with D perhaps TRBD1 (6 bases). Trimming removed 3 bases at V and 2 bases at J, with 11 bases between. The germline V gene has CDR1 MGHDK and CDR2 SYGVNS. The CDR3 sequence is 14 residues long. CDR3 amino acids: CASSDQGRTYEQYF. The DNA of the CDR3 is TGTGCCAGCAGTGATCAGGGGAGAACCTACGAGCAGTACTTC.

This chain links TRBV18 with TRBJ2-4, with 7 bases matching TRBD1. In germline, CDR1 is KGHSH, CDR2 LQKENI. The V gene end was trimmed by 6 bases and the J gene end by 7 bases; junction bases not matched to a gene: 9. The CDR3 has 14 amino acids. The CDR3 DNA reads TGTGCCAGCTCGCCGACCGGGACAGATAACATTCAGTACTTC. Residues: CASSPTGTDNIQYF. The full variable domain, with the rest looked up from reference TRBV18 and TRBJ2-4, is NAGVMQNPRHLVRRRGQEARLRCSPMKGHSHVYWYRQLPEEGLKFMVYLQKENIIDESGMPKERFSAEFPKEGPSILRIQQVVRGDSAAYFCASSPTGTDNIQYFGAGTRLSVL.

V and J are TRBV6-4 and TRBJ2-3; D is undetermined. Germline V gene data show CDR1 as MRHNA and CDR2 as SNTAGT. This CDR3 has 13 amino acids. V was clipped by 3 bases and J by 3 bases, with 7 bases between them. The CDR3 reads CASSDQETDTQYF. The CDR3 DNA is TGTGCCAGCAGTGATCAGGAGACAGATACGCAGTATTTT.

This chain joins TRBV7-2 and TRBJ2-3, with D hard to call. The CDR3 totals 14 residues. The germline V and J ends were trimmed by 2 bases and 2 bases, with 8 bases remaining between them. Germline loops: CDR1 SGHTA, CDR2 FQGNSA. The CDR3 protein is CASSLFPVTDTQYF. Written as DNA, the CDR3 is TGTGCCAGCAGCTTATTTCCAGTCACAGATACGCAGTATTTT.

V and J are TRBV2 and TRBJ2-3; 15 positions agree with TRBD2. Trimming at V came to 6 bases and at J to 5 bases, leaving 9 bases not matched to a gene. CDR3 length: 17 amino acids. Germline V lookup: CDR1 SNHLY, CDR2 FYNNEI. In nucleotides, the CDR3 is TGTGCCAGCAGCCCGACCGGACTAGCGGGGGGGCAAGATACGCAGTATTTT. Translating gives CASSPTGLAGGQDTQYF.

Note on this clonotype: At one end the junction does not follow the germline gene, possibly because of a read error. The chain recombines TRBV29-1 with TRBJ2-2; 9 positions agree with TRBD2. This CDR3 comprises 13 residues. CDR1 SQVTM and CDR2 ANQGSEA come from the germline V gene. The CDR3 nucleotides read TGCAGCGCGACTAGCGGTCCCACCGGGGAGCAGTTTTTT. It specifies CSATSGPTGEQFF.

This clonotype has only a few counts. The V and J genes are TRBV7-2 and TRBJ2-5, with D perhaps given as TRBD1 or TRBD2 (6 bases each). The V end lost 1 base, the J end lost 5 bases, and 11 bases lay between the germline ends. CDR1 SGHTA and CDR2 FQGNSA come from the germline V gene. CDR3 length: 14 amino acids. The CDR3, as DNA: TGTGCCAGCAGCTTAGTTCGGGGGCGGGAGACCCAGTACTTC. Translation gives CASSLVRGRETQYF.

V is TRBV12-3 or TRBV12-4 and J is TRBJ2-7, with D perhaps matching TRBD2 (5 bases). The CDR3 spans 14 residues. V was shortened by 5 bases and J by 5 bases, with 16 bases between the two germline ends. CDR3 region: CASSPTLGSHEQYF. For the CDR3, the DNA is TGTGCCAGCAGTCCCACACTAGGTTCCCACGAGCAGTACTTC.